The 18 T cell receptor beta chains below come from one sample, sequenced in a study of blood T cell repertoires in COVID-19. Measured with immunoSEQ multiplex PCR; TCRdb has only the in-frame clones, and not every one. The sample includes hundreds of thousands of clones, about 80% seen only once; the top ten take about 8.9%. Sequenced material: peripheral blood. Receptor source: an elderly man with acute or convalescent COVID-19.

This clone was counted a few times. The J gene is TRBJ2-7, the V gene TRBV27; TRBD1 matches 9 bases. J gave up 7 bases and V 6 bases, and 1 base lay outside the gene matches. CDR3 length: 11 amino acids. The germline CDR1 and CDR2 sequences are MNHEY and SMNVEV (reference sequence). CDR3 bases: TGTGCCAGCAGGACAGGGGGGGAGCAGTACTTC. Its protein is CASRTGGEQYF.

This CDR3 is CARPAGQVSLEQYF. As DNA, the CDR3 is TGTGCCAGGCCGGCAGGACAGGTGTCCTTGGAGCAGTACTTC. The gene calls are TRBV6-4 and TRBJ2-7, with 7 positions matching TRBD1. CDR1 is MRHNA and CDR2 is SNTAGT in the germline V gene. This CDR3 is 14 amino acids long. With 9 bases clipped from V and 7 bases from J, the junction kept 15 bases outside the gene matches.

This chain connects TRBV25-1 to TRBJ2-1; 9 positions match TRBD1. This CDR3 comprises 15 residues. Germline V CDR1 and CDR2: MGHDK, SYGVNS. V lost 6 bases and J lost 5; bases outside the gene matches: 8. CDR3 region: CASSSGGQGNNEQFF. Written as DNA, the CDR3 is TGTGCCAGCAGCTCCGGGGGACAGGGAAACAATGAGCAGTTCTTC.

The table lists this clone with a count of one. The DNA of the CDR3 is TGTGCCAGCCTAAGGACAGGGCAAGAGACCCAGTACTTC. Its protein product is CASLRTGQETQYF. V usage is TRBV6-4 and J usage is TRBJ2-5; 8 nucleotides align to TRBD1. CDR1 and CDR2 (germline): MRHNA, SNTAGT. V was pared by 8 bases and J by 2 bases, with 4 bases of the junction left unmatched. The CDR3 extends over 13 amino acids.

CDR3 nucleotide sequence: TGTGCCAGCAGCCCCCGGGACTTCACCTCACTTCTATCGGATACGCAGTATTTT. This translates into CASSPRDFTSLLSDTQYF. The V call is TRBV7-9, the J call TRBJ2-3, with D maybe TRBD2 (6 bases). Trimming cost V 5 bases and J 6 bases, with 27 bases left between them. The length of the CDR3 is 18 residues. Germline V gives CDR1 SEHNR, CDR2 FQNEAQ (reference sequence).

The chain couples TRBV7-9 to TRBJ1-4; possible D gene TRBD1, 6 bases. V was clipped by 4 bases and J by 11 bases, with 14 bases between them. This CDR3 is 13 amino acids long. Germline V gene sequence: CDR1 SEHNR, CDR2 FQNEAQ (reference sequence). The CDR3: CASSSLGQPKLFF. The CDR3 nucleotides are TGTGCCAGCAGCTCCCTTGGACAGCCCAAACTGTTTTTT.

This chain joins TRBV15 and TRBJ2-1; D is undetermined. Trimming took off 5 bases at V and 2 bases at J, with 4 bases between the two ends. In germline, CDR1 is LNHNV, CDR2 YYDKDF (reference sequence). The CDR3 runs to 12 residues. This chain's CDR3 is CATSQTYNEQFF. The CDR3 nucleotides are TGTGCCACCAGCCAGACCTACAATGAGCAGTTCTTC.

The V gene is TRBV15, the J gene TRBJ2-2; D is uncertain. V lost 1 base and J lost 1, with 10 bases in between. From germline, CDR1 is LNHNV and CDR2 YYDKDF (reference sequence). The CDR3 has 16 amino acids. CDR3 region: CATSRVLLQNTGELFF. DNA of the CDR3: TGTGCCACCAGCAGAGTACTGCTGCAGAACACCGGGGAGCTGTTTTTT.

The chain joins TRBV3-1 (or the pseudogene TRBV3-2) to TRBJ2-2, with unresolved D. The CDR3 length is 16 residues. CDR1 is LGHDT and CDR2 is YNNKEL in the germline V gene (reference sequence). V lost 3 bases and J 0 bases, leaving 11 bases between the germline ends. Here the CDR3 reads CASSHHPQANTGELFF. CDR3 in DNA: TGTGCCAGCAGCCACCACCCCCAGGCGAACACCGGGGAGCTGTTTTTT.

The chain employs TRBV11-1 and TRBJ1-4, with a possible D match to TRBD1 (5 bases). Trimming removed 0 bases from V and 12 bases from J, with 11 bases in between. Germline V gives CDR1 SGHAT, CDR2 FQDESV (reference sequence). The CDR3 is 13 residues long. CDR3: CASSLARRGELFF. The CDR3 DNA reads as TGTGCCAGCAGCTTAGCGCGGAGGGGAGAACTGTTTTTT.

The chain is built from TRBV7-2 and TRBJ2-3; 7 positions match TRBD2. Germline CDR1 is SGHTA and CDR2 is FQGNSA. V was clipped by 0 bases and J by 4 bases; unmatched bases: 4. The CDR3 runs to 15 residues. The CDR3 protein is CASSLALGLADTQYF. CDR3 DNA sequence: TGTGCCAGCAGCTTAGCGCTAGGACTAGCAGATACGCAGTATTTT.

The rearrangement links TRBV24-1 to TRBJ2-2; 7 bases are shared with TRBD1. With V trimmed by 4 bases and J by 4 bases, 11 bases remained unmatched. Looked up from germline, CDR1 is KGHDR and CDR2 is SFDVKD. This CDR3 comprises 17 residues. This CDR3 is CATSDKTGSRGTGELFF. The CDR3 DNA follows: TGTGCCACCAGTGACAAGACAGGGTCACGGGGCACCGGGGAGCTGTTTTTT.

The chain employs TRBV6-5 and TRBJ2-2; TRBD1 agrees at 8 bases. The CDR3 spans 12 residues. CDR1 MNHEY and CDR2 SVGAGI come from the germline V gene. V was pared by 7 bases and J by 6 bases, with 1 base of the junction left unmatched. The CDR3 sequence is CASTRGPGELFF. Written as DNA, the CDR3 is TGTGCCAGCACCAGGGGGCCCGGGGAGCTGTTTTTT.

This rearrangement joins TRBV20-1 to TRBJ1-1; D is unclear. V was clipped by 1 base and J by 11 bases, with 11 bases between them. The germline V gene has CDR1 DFQATT and CDR2 SNEGSKA (reference sequence). There are 11 residues in the CDR3. The CDR3 nucleotides are TGCAGTGCTAGAGTGTATGTGGGCGCTTTCTTT. As protein: CSARVYVGAFF.

J is TRBJ2-7 and V is TRBV6-5, with D perhaps matching TRBD2 (5 bases). V dropped 6 bases and J dropped 3 bases, with 12 bases sitting between them. Germline-derived CDR1 and CDR2 are MNHEY and SVGAGI. The CDR3 runs to 13 residues. Here the CDR3 reads CASSRGLSYEQYF. The CDR3 nucleotides are TGTGCCAGCAGCCGAGGACTGAGCTACGAGCAGTACTTC.

This clone was found a few times. This chain links TRBV2 with TRBJ1-2; D ambiguous. The CDR3 loop spans 12 amino acids. The germline V and J ends were trimmed by 2 bases and 4 bases, with 5 bases remaining between them. The germline V gene encodes CDR1 SNHLY and CDR2 FYNNEI. The CDR3 bases are TGTGCCAGCAGTGAATTTATCTATGGCTACACCTTC. Translating it yields CASSEFIYGYTF.

The V call is TRBV7-9, the J call TRBJ1-6; D not resolved. This CDR3 is 16 amino acids long. V lost 5 bases, J lost 0 bases, and 11 bases lay in between. Germline-derived CDR1 and CDR2 are SEHNR and FQNEAQ (reference sequence). CDR3 coding DNA: TGTGCCAGCAGCACACACAGTAGCTCCTATAATTCACCCCTCCACTTT. Translating gives CASSTHSSSYNSPLHF.

This chain links TRBV2 with TRBJ2-7, with TRBD2 as a possible D gene (6 bases). Germline V gene lookup returns CDR1 SNHLY and CDR2 FYNNEI. CDR3 length equals 12 residues. V was cut by 4 bases and J by 8 bases, with 12 bases left in between. CDR3: CASSAGGLKQYF. The CDR3 DNA follows: TGTGCCAGCAGTGCCGGGGGACTGAAGCAGTACTTC.